This TCR beta chain comes out of a study of blood T cell repertoires in COVID-19. Study information: Donors in the United States, Italy and Spain gave samples during acute or convalescent COVID-19. Sample material is recorded as cDNA or gDNA derived from T cells, B-cell-depleted T cells, or PBMCs.

Under the authors' procedure: Amplification of reference gene primers was used by the study to estimate nucleated cell counts. Repertoires were generated with immunoSEQ multiplex PCR, while TCRdb's copy carries only in-frame clones and drops some. V and J calls plus clone size are reproduced from that table; the DNA served to infer D and trimming. The profile shows over 200,000 clones, just under 85% of them singletons. The germline gives CDR1 MNHEY, CDR2 SVGAGI. The CDR3 loop spans 13 amino acids. V was clipped by 9 bases and J by 4 bases; unmatched bases: 7. The chain uses TRBV6-5 and TRBJ2-5, with 8 bases matching TRBD1. The material sequenced was peripheral blood. This TCR was recovered from a woman in her fifties or sixties with active or convalescent COVID-19. CDR3 sequence: CASKRDRGETQYF. The DNA of the CDR3 is TGTGCCAGTAAACGAGACAGGGGAGAGACCCAGTACTTC.